This entry lists 8 T cell receptor beta chains sequenced from one sample in a study of T cell repertoires in cytomegalovirus infection. Via MiXCR, TCRdb re-called the reads, giving one row per CDR3 protein. This sample has some 200,000 distinct CDR3 sequences, with nearly 9.5% found just once. Sequenced: PBMCs. Receptors originate from a human donor in good health (CMV status not recorded). Some clones in this sample may be carry-over from other donors' samples.

This clonotype was detected many times. The genes are TRBV7-9 and TRBJ2-5, with 10 bases aligning to TRBD2. Germline-derived CDR1 and CDR2 are SEHNR and FQNEAQ (reference sequence). This CDR3 is built from 21 residues. V shed 2 bases, J shed 5 bases, and the junction held 23 bases outside the gene matches. CDR3 sequence (DNA): TGTGCCAGCAGCTTATGGCTAGCGGGAGTCAGTGTGCGTCGACCAATGGAGACCCAGTACTTC. It yields the protein CASSLWLAGVSVRRPMETQYF.

This clonotype was counted ten times or more. The rearrangement uses TRBV12-3 or TRBV12-4 and TRBJ1-2, with D uncertain. There are 14 residues in the CDR3. The V gene lost 3 bases and the J gene lost 2 bases, with 10 bases spanning the gap. DNA of the CDR3: TGTGCCAGCAGTTTGGGCAGCGCGAACTATGGCTACACCTTC. This translates into CASSLGSANYGYTF.

The V and J genes are TRBV5-6 and TRBJ2-1; 8 nucleotides align to TRBD2. The CDR3 covers 14 residues. With V trimmed by 4 bases and J by 9 bases, 9 bases remained unmatched. Germline CDR1 is SGHDT and CDR2 is YYEEEE. This CDR3 reads CASSKGTSRREQFF. The CDR3 DNA reads TGTGCCAGCAGCAAAGGGACTAGTCGGCGTGAGCAGTTCTTC.

This clonotype has ten or more counts. The rearrangement uses TRBV7-2 and TRBJ1-1; no definite D call. V lost 1 base and J 4 bases, leaving 13 bases between the germline ends. Germline CDR1 is SGHTA and CDR2 is FQGNSA. There are 15 residues in the CDR3. The chain's CDR3 is CASSLGVGGFTEAFF. The CDR3, as DNA: TGTGCCAGCAGCTTAGGGGTCGGCGGGTTCACTGAAGCTTTCTTT.

This clonotype was seen only a few times. V gene TRBV9 combines with J gene TRBJ1-3; D is uncertain. Deletions cut 0 bases from V and 2 bases from J, with 6 bases between. Germline V gene lookup returns CDR1 SGDLS and CDR2 YYNGEE. There are 14 residues in the CDR3. CDR3 bases: TGTGCCAGCAGCGTAGAAGGGACTGGAAACACCATATATTTT. Translated, it gives CASSVEGTGNTIYF.

This clonotype was seen repeatedly, ten times or more. The V call is TRBV27, the J call TRBJ1-5; perhaps TRBD1 as D (6 bases). Looked up from germline, CDR1 is MNHEY and CDR2 is SMNVEV (reference sequence). Trimming cost V 5 bases and J 5 bases, with 13 bases left between them. The CDR3 covers 14 residues. CDR3 coding DNA: TGTGCCAGCAGTATAAACAGGGTCGATCAGCCCCAGCATTTT. Translating it yields CASSINRVDQPQHF.

Points on this clonotype: Being one base from a much bigger clone, this may be a read error. The chain links TRBV28 to TRBJ1-1, with a tentative D call TRBD1 (5 bases). The length of the CDR3 is 15 residues. CDR1 is MDHEN, CDR2 SYDVKM, per germline. CDR3 DNA: TGTGCCAGCAGTCTGGGAAGCAGGGTGGGCACTGAAGCTTGCTTT. Protein: CASSLGSRVGTEACF.

Many counts were recorded for this clonotype. This chain uses TRBV7-8 with TRBJ1-2, with D perhaps matching TRBD1 (5 bases). This CDR3 is built from 15 residues. V was clipped by 5 bases and J by 2 bases, with 15 bases between them. Germline V CDR1 and CDR2: SGHVS, FQNEAQ. CDR3 in DNA: TGTGCCAGCAGCCTCCGGACAAATGCCAACTATGGCTACACCTTC. Its translation is CASSLRTNANYGYTF.